This is a list of T cell receptor beta chains from one sample in a study of early T cells in non-severe SARS-CoV-2 infection. MiXCR, applied by TCRdb to the 5' RACE reads, yields one record per CDR3 protein. The sample comprises some 30,000 distinct CDR3 sequences, 2.9% of which are singletons, and roughly 0.7% rests with the top ten. Specimen: whole blood. Every receptor here comes from an adult who was a healthcare worker with PCR-confirmed SARS-CoV-2 infection or an uninfected control (not recorded which). The CDR3 runs from the conserved cysteine through the conserved F or W. The D gene is left open where the match is weak. For some rows the clone size is stated as once, few or many, or as a class when expanded; others skip it.

d_call: NA
v_call: TRBV10-2
clone_size: many
j_call: TRBJ1-1
cdr3_nt: TGCGCCAGCAGTGAGTCTGGCAGGGGAGGTTTCTTT
cdr3_aa: CASSESGRGGFF

d_call: TRBD1
v_call: TRBV7-6
clone_size: many
j_call: TRBJ1-1
cdr3_nt: TGTGCCAGCAGACCCGGGACAGGAAACACTGAAGCTTTCTTT
cdr3_aa: CASRPGTGNTEAFF

d_call: NA
v_call: TRBV25-1
clone_size: many
j_call: TRBJ1-6
cdr3_nt: TGTGCCAGCAAAGGGGAATTTAATTCACCCCTCCACTTT
cdr3_aa: CASKGEFNSPLHF

d_call: NA
v_call: TRBV7-6
clone_size: many
j_call: TRBJ2-1
cdr3_nt: TGTGCCAGCAGCTTAATAGGAAGTGAGCAGTTCTTC
cdr3_aa: CASSLIGSEQFF

d_call: NA
v_call: TRBV27
clone_size: many
j_call: TRBJ2-4
cdr3_nt: TGTGCCAGCAGTTCCCAACTAGCCAAAAACATTCAGTACTTC
cdr3_aa: CASSSQLAKNIQYF

d_call: NA
v_call: TRBV6-5
clone_size: many
j_call: TRBJ1-1
cdr3_nt: TGTGCCAGCAGTTCGACACTCCTGAACACTGAAGCTTTCTTT
cdr3_aa: CASSSTLLNTEAFF

d_call: NA
v_call: TRBV19
clone_size: many
j_call: TRBJ1-1
cdr3_nt: TGTGCCAGTAGTATCTTCTTGTACACTGAAGCTTTCTTT
cdr3_aa: CASSIFLYTEAFF

d_call: NA
v_call: TRBV6-2/TRBV6-3
clone_size: few
j_call: TRBJ2-2
cdr3_nt: TGTGCCAGCAGTTACTGGGCAGGCGGGGAGCTGTTTTTT
cdr3_aa: CASSYWAGGELFF

d_call: NA
v_call: TRBV18
clone_size: many
j_call: TRBJ1-1
cdr3_nt: TGTGCCAGCTCACCACTGGACAGCCGAGGCACTGAAGCTTTCTTT
cdr3_aa: CASSPLDSRGTEAFF

d_call: NA
v_call: TRBV9
clone_size: many
j_call: TRBJ1-4
cdr3_nt: TGTGCCAGCAGAGCCGGGACGGGCAATGAAAAACTGTTTTTT
cdr3_aa: CASRAGTGNEKLFF

d_call: TRBD2
v_call: TRBV7-2
clone_size: many
j_call: TRBJ2-3
cdr3_nt: TGTGCCAGCAGCTCAGAGCGGGGGGGCCGTGGAGATACGCAGTATTTT
cdr3_aa: CASSSERGGRGDTQYF

d_call: TRBD2
v_call: TRBV20-1
clone_size: many
j_call: TRBJ2-5
cdr3_nt: TGCAGTGCTCTAGCGGGGAGCCAAGAGACCCAGTACTTC
cdr3_aa: CSALAGSQETQYF

d_call: TRBD1
v_call: TRBV20-1
clone_size: many
j_call: TRBJ1-2
cdr3_nt: TGCAGTGCTCGAGCGGACAGGGGGCTTGGCTACACCTTC
cdr3_aa: CSARADRGLGYTF

d_call: NA
v_call: TRBV27
clone_size: many
j_call: TRBJ1-1
cdr3_nt: TGTGCCAGCAGGCCACTGGACAGACAAACTGAAGCTTTCTTT
cdr3_aa: CASRPLDRQTEAFF

d_call: TRBD1
v_call: TRBV3-1
clone_size: few
j_call: TRBJ1-1
cdr3_nt: TGTGCCAGCAGCAACAGGGGCCGGGAGAACACTGAAGCTTTCTTT
cdr3_aa: CASSNRGRENTEAFF

d_call: NA
v_call: TRBV5-6
clone_size: many
j_call: TRBJ2-2
cdr3_nt: TGTGCCAGCAGCTTGCCGGGGGCGAACACCGGGGAGCTGTTTTTT
cdr3_aa: CASSLPGANTGELFF

d_call: NA
v_call: TRBV19
clone_size: many
j_call: TRBJ1-1
cdr3_nt: TGTGCCAGTAGTAAACCCCGGACGAGGGGTCCGAACACTGAAGCTTTCTTT
cdr3_aa: CASSKPRTRGPNTEAFF

d_call: TRBD2
v_call: TRBV2
clone_size: many
j_call: TRBJ2-3
cdr3_nt: TGTGCCGTCCCGGGACTAGCGGGAGAAGATACGCAGTATTTT
cdr3_aa: CAVPGLAGEDTQYF

d_call: NA
v_call: TRBV13
clone_size: many
j_call: TRBJ2-1
cdr3_nt: TGTGCCAGCAGCGGCCCAACAGGTATCCTTGAGCAGTTCTTC
cdr3_aa: CASSGPTGILEQFF

d_call: NA
v_call: TRBV3-1
clone_size: many
j_call: TRBJ1-2
cdr3_nt: TGTGCCAGCAGCCAAGACCTGGTCAGTGGCCATGGCTACACCTTC
cdr3_aa: CASSQDLVSGHGYTF

d_call: NA
v_call: TRBV20-1
clone_size: many
j_call: TRBJ1-4
cdr3_nt: TGCAGTGCTCGGCCGACGGGCTCTAATGAAAAACTGTTTTTT
cdr3_aa: CSARPTGSNEKLFF

d_call: NA
v_call: TRBV12-3/TRBV12-4
clone_size: NA
j_call: TRBJ2-1
cdr3_nt: TGTGCCAGCAGTTTCGACAGCGGAGCCTACAATGAGCAGTTCTTC
cdr3_aa: CASSFDSGAYNEQFF

d_call: TRBD2
v_call: TRBV6-6
clone_size: many
j_call: TRBJ2-3
cdr3_nt: TGTGCCAGCAGCACTGGGCGGGGGGTTTCTTATACGCAGTATTTT
cdr3_aa: CASSTGRGVSYTQYF

d_call: NA
v_call: TRBV29-1
clone_size: many
j_call: TRBJ2-3
cdr3_nt: TGCAGCGTTGAGAGAGTGAGTTCCGATACGCAGTATTTT
cdr3_aa: CSVERVSSDTQYF

d_call: NA
v_call: TRBV2
clone_size: many
j_call: TRBJ1-6
cdr3_nt: TGTGCCAGCAACCCAAACCCAGGAGGGCGGACCCCTAATTCACCCCTCCACTTT
cdr3_aa: CASNPNPGGRTPNSPLHF

d_call: NA
v_call: TRBV12-3/TRBV12-4
clone_size: many
j_call: TRBJ1-2
cdr3_nt: TGTGCCAGCAGTGTCGAGGGGAAGTATGGCTACACCTTC
cdr3_aa: CASSVEGKYGYTF

d_call: NA
v_call: TRBV10-1
clone_size: many
j_call: TRBJ2-5
cdr3_nt: TGCGCCAGCAGCCCAGGGAACCCCCAAGAGACCCAGTACTTC
cdr3_aa: CASSPGNPQETQYF

d_call: TRBD2
v_call: TRBV12-3/TRBV12-4
clone_size: many
j_call: TRBJ2-3
cdr3_nt: TGTGCCAGCAGCAAAGCGGGGACGCACACAGATACGCAGTATTTT
cdr3_aa: CASSKAGTHTDTQYF

d_call: NA
v_call: TRBV7-3
clone_size: few
j_call: TRBJ2-3
cdr3_nt: TGTGCCAGCAGCCCCCGGGGAGACTTCCGACAAGGCACAGATATGCAGTATTTT
cdr3_aa: CASSPRGDFRQGTDMQYF

d_call: NA
v_call: TRBV3-1
clone_size: many
j_call: TRBJ2-1
cdr3_nt: TGTGCCAGCAGCCCCACTATGAATGAGCAGTTCTTC
cdr3_aa: CASSPTMNEQFF

d_call: NA
v_call: TRBV12-3/TRBV12-4
clone_size: many
j_call: TRBJ1-3
cdr3_nt: TGTGCCAGCTATTTGGAACAGTTAACTGGAAACACCATATATTTT
cdr3_aa: CASYLEQLTGNTIYF

d_call: NA
v_call: TRBV11-2
clone_size: many
j_call: TRBJ2-3
cdr3_nt: TGTGCCAGCAGGTTCTCCGCTAGCACAGATACGCAGTATTTT
cdr3_aa: CASRFSASTDTQYF

d_call: TRBD2
v_call: TRBV18
clone_size: many
j_call: TRBJ2-1
cdr3_nt: TGTGCCAGCTCACGCGAGCGGGGGGGAAACAATGAGCAGTTCTTC
cdr3_aa: CASSRERGGNNEQFF

d_call: TRBD1
v_call: TRBV7-2
clone_size: many
j_call: TRBJ1-2
cdr3_nt: TGTGCCAGCAGCTTAGGCCCCCTGACAGGGAACTACACCTTC
cdr3_aa: CASSLGPLTGNYTF

d_call: NA
v_call: TRBV3-1
clone_size: many
j_call: TRBJ1-2
cdr3_nt: TGTGCCAGCAGCCCCCTTGGGGTCTATGGCTACACCTTC
cdr3_aa: CASSPLGVYGYTF

d_call: NA
v_call: TRBV28
clone_size: medium-sized
j_call: TRBJ1-1
cdr3_nt: TGTGCCAGCAGTTTGGACCGCACTGAAGCTTTCTTT
cdr3_aa: CASSLDRTEAFF

d_call: NA
v_call: TRBV20-1
clone_size: many
j_call: TRBJ2-1
cdr3_nt: TGCAGTGCTAAGACTAGTCCCCGCAATGAGCAGTTCTTC
cdr3_aa: CSAKTSPRNEQFF

d_call: TRBD2
v_call: TRBV13
clone_size: many
j_call: TRBJ2-2
cdr3_nt: TGTGCCAGCAGCTTAAAGGTAGCGGGATCGATCACCGGGGAGCTGTTTTTT
cdr3_aa: CASSLKVAGSITGELFF

d_call: NA
v_call: TRBV3-1
clone_size: many
j_call: TRBJ1-1
cdr3_nt: TGTGCCAGCAGCCAAGATATCAGGTCTGAAGCTTTCTTT
cdr3_aa: CASSQDIRSEAFF

d_call: NA
v_call: TRBV11-2
clone_size: NA
j_call: TRBJ1-1
cdr3_nt: TGTGCCAGCAGCTTAGCATGGGGCACTGAAGCTTTCTTT
cdr3_aa: CASSLAWGTEAFF

d_call: NA
v_call: TRBV20-1
clone_size: many
j_call: TRBJ2-3
cdr3_nt: TGCAGTGCTAGACTAGGAGATACGCAGTATTTT
cdr3_aa: CSARLGDTQYF

d_call: NA
v_call: TRBV6-1
clone_size: many
j_call: TRBJ2-5
cdr3_nt: TGTGCCAGCAGTTACAGGGATTCTTTAGCTTGGCGAGAGACCCAGTACTTC
cdr3_aa: CASSYRDSLAWRETQYF

d_call: NA
v_call: TRBV19
clone_size: many
j_call: TRBJ1-5
cdr3_nt: TGTGCCAGTAGTATCGGGGCAGAGATCGGTCAGCCCCAGCATTTT
cdr3_aa: CASSIGAEIGQPQHF

d_call: TRBD1
v_call: TRBV6-2/TRBV6-3
clone_size: many
j_call: TRBJ2-4
cdr3_nt: TGTGCCAGCACAGAAGGAGGGACAGGGCAAAACATTCAGTACTTC
cdr3_aa: CASTEGGTGQNIQYF

d_call: NA
v_call: TRBV12-3/TRBV12-4
clone_size: many
j_call: TRBJ2-1
cdr3_nt: TGTGCCAGCAGTTTACTCGCCGGGGGACCCTCCTACAATGAGCAGTTCTTC
cdr3_aa: CASSLLAGGPSYNEQFF

d_call: NA
v_call: TRBV6-5
clone_size: many
j_call: TRBJ2-5
cdr3_nt: TGTGCCAGCAGTTCCCAGCGGACACAAGAGACCCAGTACTTC
cdr3_aa: CASSSQRTQETQYF

d_call: TRBD1
v_call: TRBV27
clone_size: many
j_call: TRBJ1-2
cdr3_nt: TGTGCCAGCACAACAGGGGGCCACGGCTACACCTTC
cdr3_aa: CASTTGGHGYTF

d_call: TRBD1
v_call: TRBV29-1
clone_size: many
j_call: TRBJ2-1
cdr3_nt: TGCAGCGTCGGGGACAGGGGATCCTACAATGAGCAGTTCTTC
cdr3_aa: CSVGDRGSYNEQFF

d_call: TRBD2
v_call: TRBV12-3/TRBV12-4
clone_size: many
j_call: TRBJ2-3
cdr3_nt: TGTGCCAGCAGTCTCGTCCAGCCGGGGGGGTCAGATACGCAGTATTTT
cdr3_aa: CASSLVQPGGSDTQYF

d_call: NA
v_call: TRBV5-1
clone_size: many
j_call: TRBJ1-1
cdr3_nt: TGCGCCAGCAGCTTGGCTCGAGGGGGACGTTTGAACACTGAAGCTTTCTTT
cdr3_aa: CASSLARGGRLNTEAFF

d_call: TRBD1
v_call: TRBV6-2/TRBV6-3
clone_size: many
j_call: TRBJ1-5
cdr3_nt: TGTGCCAGCAGTCCACAGGGGAATGGTGTGAGTGGCAATCAGCCCCAGCATTTT
cdr3_aa: CASSPQGNGVSGNQPQHF